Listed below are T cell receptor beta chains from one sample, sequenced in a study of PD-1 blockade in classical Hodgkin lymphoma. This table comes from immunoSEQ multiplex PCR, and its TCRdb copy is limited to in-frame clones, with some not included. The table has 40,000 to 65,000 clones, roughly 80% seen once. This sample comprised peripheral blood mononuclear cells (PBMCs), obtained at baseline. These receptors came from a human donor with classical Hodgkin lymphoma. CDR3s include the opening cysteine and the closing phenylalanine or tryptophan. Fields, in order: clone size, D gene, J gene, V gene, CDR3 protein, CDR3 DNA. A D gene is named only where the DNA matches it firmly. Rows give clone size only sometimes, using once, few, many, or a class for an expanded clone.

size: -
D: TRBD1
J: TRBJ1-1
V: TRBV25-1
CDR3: CASANTGGAGTTEAFF
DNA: TGTGCCAGCGCGAATACAGGGGGCGCGGGGACGACTGAAGCTTTCTTT

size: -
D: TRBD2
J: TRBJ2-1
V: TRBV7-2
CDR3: CASILQGLAGGGNEQFF
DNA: TGTGCCAGCATACTCCAAGGACTAGCGGGTGGGGGGAATGAGCAGTTCTTC

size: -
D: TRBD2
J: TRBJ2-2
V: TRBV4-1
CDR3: CASSQAGLAGVGTGELFF
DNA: TGCGCCAGCAGCCAAGCGGGACTAGCGGGAGTAGGGACCGGGGAGCTGTTTTTT

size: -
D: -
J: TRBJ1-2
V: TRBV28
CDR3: CASSLKSYGYTF
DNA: TGTGCCAGCAGTTTGAAAAGTTATGGCTACACCTTC

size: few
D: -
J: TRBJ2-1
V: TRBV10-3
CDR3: CAISNGGGAYNEQFF
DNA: TGTGCCATCAGTAATGGGGGTGGGGCCTACAATGAGCAGTTCTTC

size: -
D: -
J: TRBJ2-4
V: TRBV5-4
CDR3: CASSSREAKNIQYF
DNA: TGTGCCAGCAGCTCCAGGGAGGCCAAAAACATTCAGTACTTC

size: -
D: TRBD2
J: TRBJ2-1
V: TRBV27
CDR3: CASSWNEAGGSYNEQFF
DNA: TGTGCCAGCAGTTGGAACGAGGCGGGAGGCTCCTACAATGAGCAGTTCTTC

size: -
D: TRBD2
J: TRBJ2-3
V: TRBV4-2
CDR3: CASSQGGGGGDTQYF
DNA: TGTGCCAGCAGCCAAGGAGGAGGCGGGGGAGATACGCAGTATTTT

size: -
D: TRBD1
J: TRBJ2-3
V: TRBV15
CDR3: CATTVDRSTDTQYF
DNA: TGTGCCACCACCGTGGACAGGAGCACAGATACGCAGTATTTT

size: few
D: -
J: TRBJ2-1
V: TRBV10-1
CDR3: CASSGSRLPNEQFF
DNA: TGCGCCAGCAGTGGTAGCCGCCTACCGAATGAGCAGTTCTTC

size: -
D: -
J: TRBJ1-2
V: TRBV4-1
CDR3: CASSPPVRGVNYGYTF
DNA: TGCGCCAGCAGCCCCCCCGTCAGGGGAGTTAACTATGGCTACACCTTC

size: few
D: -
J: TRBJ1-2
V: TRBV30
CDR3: CAWATDYYGYTF
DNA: TGTGCCTGGGCCACGGACTACTATGGCTACACCTTC

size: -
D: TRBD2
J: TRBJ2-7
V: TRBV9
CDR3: CASSPAGGSGYEQYF
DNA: TGTGCCAGCAGCCCAGCTGGCGGGAGCGGTTACGAGCAGTACTTC

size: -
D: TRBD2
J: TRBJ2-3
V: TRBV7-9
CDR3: CASSLDAGLGTDTQYF
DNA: TGTGCCAGCAGCTTAGACGCGGGACTAGGCACAGATACGCAGTATTTT

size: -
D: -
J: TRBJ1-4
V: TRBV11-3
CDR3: CASSPGEKLFF
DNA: TGTGCCAGCAGCCCCGGAGAAAAACTGTTTTTT

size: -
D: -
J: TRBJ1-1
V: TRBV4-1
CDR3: CASSQRPLNTEAFF
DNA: TGCGCCAGCAGCCAAAGACCGCTGAACACTGAAGCTTTCTTT

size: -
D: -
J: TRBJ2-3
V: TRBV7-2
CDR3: CASALSWTDTQYF
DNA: TGTGCCAGCGCCCTGTCCTGGACAGATACGCAGTATTTT

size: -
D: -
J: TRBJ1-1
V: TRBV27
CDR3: CASSLSGRAPTEAFF
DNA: TGTGCCAGCAGTTTATCAGGAAGAGCTCCCACTGAAGCTTTCTTT

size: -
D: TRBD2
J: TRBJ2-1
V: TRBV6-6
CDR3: CASSRTSEYNEQFF
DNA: TGTGCCAGCAGCCGGACTAGCGAATACAATGAGCAGTTCTTC

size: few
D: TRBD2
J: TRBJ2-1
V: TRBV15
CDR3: CATSREGGRGYNEQFF
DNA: TGTGCCACCAGCAGAGAGGGTGGGAGGGGCTACAATGAGCAGTTCTTC

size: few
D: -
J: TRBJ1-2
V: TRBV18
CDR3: CASSPDLQGGYTF
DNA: TGTGCCAGCTCACCAGATCTTCAGGGTGGCTACACCTTC

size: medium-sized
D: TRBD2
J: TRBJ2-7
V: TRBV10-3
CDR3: CAISEFTGLASSSLYEQYF
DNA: TGTGCCATCAGTGAGTTTACGGGACTAGCGTCCTCGTCACTTTACGAGCAGTACTTC

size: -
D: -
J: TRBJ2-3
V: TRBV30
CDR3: CAWSVGGITDTQYF
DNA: TGTGCCTGGAGTGTCGGCGGGATCACAGATACGCAGTATTTT

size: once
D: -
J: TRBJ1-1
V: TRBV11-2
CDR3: CASSVVRGGPKEAFF
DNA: TGTGCCAGCAGCGTGGTCCGCGGGGGGCCGAAGGAAGCTTTCTTT

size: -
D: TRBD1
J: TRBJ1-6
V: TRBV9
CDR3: CASSVQGANSPLHF
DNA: TGTGCCAGCAGCGTACAGGGGGCGAACTCACCCCTCCACTTT

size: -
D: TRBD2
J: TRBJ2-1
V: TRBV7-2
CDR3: CASSPQGTRNEQFF
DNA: TGTGCCAGCAGCCCTCAGGGGACTAGGAATGAGCAGTTCTTC

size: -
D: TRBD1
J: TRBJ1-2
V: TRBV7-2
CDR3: CASSFTGGPNYGYTF
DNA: TGTGCCAGCAGCTTCACAGGGGGCCCCAACTATGGCTACACCTTC

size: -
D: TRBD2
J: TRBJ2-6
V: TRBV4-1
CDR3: CASSQPSSGRRSGANVLTF
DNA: TGCGCCAGCAGCCAACCGAGTAGCGGGAGGAGGTCTGGGGCCAACGTCCTGACTTTC

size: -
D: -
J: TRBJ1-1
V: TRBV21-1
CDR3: CASSKEGVMNTEAFF
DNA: TGTGCCAGCAGCAAAGAAGGAGTCATGAACACTGAAGCTTTCTTT

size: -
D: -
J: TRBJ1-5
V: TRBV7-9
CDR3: CASSLDSSNQPQHF
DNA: TGTGCCAGCAGCTTGGACAGCTCCAATCAGCCCCAGCATTTT

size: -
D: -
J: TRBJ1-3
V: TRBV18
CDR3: CASSLVRGSGNTIYF
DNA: TGTGCCAGCTCACTGGTCAGAGGCTCTGGAAACACCATATATTTT

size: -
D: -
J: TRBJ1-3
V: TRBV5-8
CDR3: CASSLGGRFSGNTIYF
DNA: TGTGCCAGCAGCTTGGGTGGGAGGTTCTCTGGAAACACCATATATTTT

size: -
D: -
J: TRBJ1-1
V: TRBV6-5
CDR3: CASSYTRQRNTEAFF
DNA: TGTGCCAGCAGTTACACCAGACAGAGGAACACTGAAGCTTTCTTT

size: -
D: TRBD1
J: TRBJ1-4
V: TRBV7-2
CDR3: CASSPRQGWSNEKLFF
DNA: TGTGCCAGCAGCCCACGACAGGGTTGGAGTAATGAAAAACTGTTTTTT

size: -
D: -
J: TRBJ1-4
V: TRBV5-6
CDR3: CASSLVEVRDEKLFF
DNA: TGTGCCAGCAGCTTAGTTGAGGTCAGAGATGAAAAACTGTTTTTT

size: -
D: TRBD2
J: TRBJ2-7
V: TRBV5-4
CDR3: CASSFRAGRSYEQYF
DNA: TGTGCCAGCAGCTTTCGAGCGGGAAGGTCCTACGAGCAGTACTTC

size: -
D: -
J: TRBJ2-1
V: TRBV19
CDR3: CASSIDQSAYNEQFF
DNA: TGTGCCAGTAGTATAGACCAGTCCGCCTACAATGAGCAGTTCTTC

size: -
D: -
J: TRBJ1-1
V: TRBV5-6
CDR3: CASSTRRGQSAEAFF
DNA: TGTGCCAGCAGCACGCGGCGGGGGCAGAGCGCTGAAGCTTTCTTT

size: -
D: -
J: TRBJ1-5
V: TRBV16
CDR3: CASSQYPASSNQPQHF
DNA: TGTGCCAGCAGCCAATATCCGGCCAGTAGCAATCAGCCCCAGCATTTT

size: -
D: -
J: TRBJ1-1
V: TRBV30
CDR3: CAWTEAIWTEAFF
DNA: TGTGCCTGGACCGAAGCGATTTGGACTGAAGCTTTCTTT

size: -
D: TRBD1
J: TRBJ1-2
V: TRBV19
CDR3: CASSIGQGRYGYTF
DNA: TGTGCCAGTAGTATTGGACAGGGGAGGTATGGCTACACCTTC

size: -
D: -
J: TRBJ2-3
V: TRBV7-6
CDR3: CASSSERPDTQYF
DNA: TGTGCCAGCAGCTCGGAGCGGCCAGATACGCAGTATTTT

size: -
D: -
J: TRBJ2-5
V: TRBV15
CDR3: CATSIERGREETQYF
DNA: TGTGCCACCAGCATCGAACGGGGGCGCGAGGAGACCCAGTACTTC

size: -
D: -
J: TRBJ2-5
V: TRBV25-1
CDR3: CASSEYSGALEETQYF
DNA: TGTGCCAGCAGTGAATATTCTGGGGCTTTGGAGGAGACCCAGTACTTC

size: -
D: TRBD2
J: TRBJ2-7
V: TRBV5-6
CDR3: CASSLLAGNVYEQYF
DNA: TGTGCCAGCAGCTTGCTAGCGGGGAACGTTTACGAGCAGTACTTC

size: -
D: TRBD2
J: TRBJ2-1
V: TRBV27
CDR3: CASSLASGYNEQFF
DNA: TGTGCCAGCAGTTTAGCTAGCGGATACAATGAGCAGTTCTTC

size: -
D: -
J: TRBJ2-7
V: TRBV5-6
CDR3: CASSATSRAYEQYF
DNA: TGTGCCAGCAGCGCTACGAGTAGGGCCTACGAGCAGTACTTC

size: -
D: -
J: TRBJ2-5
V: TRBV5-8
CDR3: CASSPPRPQETQYF
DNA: TGTGCCAGCAGCCCTCCCCGGCCCCAAGAGACCCAGTACTTC

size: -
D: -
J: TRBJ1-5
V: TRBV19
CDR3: CASTGRERQPQHF
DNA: TGTGCCTCAACAGGGAGAGAGCGACAGCCCCAGCATTTT

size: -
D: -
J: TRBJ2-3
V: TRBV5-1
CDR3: CASRHGLATSTDTQYF
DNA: TGCGCCAGCAGGCACGGGCTAGCGACTAGCACAGATACGCAGTATTTT

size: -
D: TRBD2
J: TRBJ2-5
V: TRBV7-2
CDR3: CASSLLAGQQETQYF
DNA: TGTGCCAGCAGCTTACTAGCGGGGCAACAAGAGACCCAGTACTTC

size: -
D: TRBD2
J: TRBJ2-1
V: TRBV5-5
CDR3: CASSLAPRGGGDNEQFF
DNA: TGTGCCAGCAGCTTGGCACCCCGCGGTGGGGGGGACAATGAGCAGTTCTTC